The T cell receptor (beta chain) under discussion was sequenced for a study of shared clonotypes between healthy human individuals. The wider study: CD4 naive cells filled three plates per donor, CD4 memory three, CD8 naive two and CD8 memory one. The study, taken as a whole, reports: Few donors restricted represented genetic and exposure-history diversity.

Details on this clone: Its antigen is not known.

Researchers divided each subset's genomic DNA evenly across several immunoSEQ plates. The table came from immunoSEQ multiplex PCR; TCRdb's copy has only in-frame clones and leaves some out. Found here are roughly 2,000,000 clones, about 95% of them singletons; the top ten hold 1.2%. CD45RO negativity and positive selection for CCR7 defined naive CD8 cells, a population that excluded terminally differentiated effector memory CD45RA+ cells. Donors comprised only Caucasian adults living in Nashville, Tennessee. The TCR was taken from a man between 18 and 35 years old in good health. Specimen: naive CD8+ T cells sorted from blood.

The CDR3 reads CASSEGWKGNTGELFF. The DNA for the CDR3 is TGTGCCAGCTCGGAGGGTTGGAAGGGGAACACCGGGGAGCTGTTTTTT. The chain joins TRBV25-1 to TRBJ2-2; a possible D gene is TRBD2 (6 bases). Germline CDR1 and CDR2: MGHDK and SYGVNS. V dropped 8 bases and J dropped 1 base, with 17 bases sitting between them. The CDR3 has 16 amino acids.